The 8 T cell receptor beta chains reported below all come from one sample, sequenced in a study of technical replicates of blood from several donors. Sequencing was performed with immunoSEQ multiplex PCR; in TCRdb, only in-frame clones are kept and a portion is missing. The table shows approximately 77,000 clones, with roughly 92% occurring only once. Source material: T cells isolated from PBMCs. These receptors were taken from a human donor in good health.

The V and J genes are TRBV19 and TRBJ2-1; 10 bases align to TRBD2. CDR1 is LNHDA and CDR2 is SQIVND in the germline V gene (reference sequence). This CDR3 comprises 13 residues. J was trimmed by 8 bases and V by 7 bases; bases with no gene match: 5. The CDR3 sequence: CASTSGSTYEQFF. The CDR3 bases are TGTGCCAGTACTAGCGGGAGTACGTATGAGCAGTTCTTC.

This clone came up once. This chain links TRBV5-5 with TRBJ2-7; D is perhaps TRBD1 (6 bases). The CDR3 extends over 15 amino acids. Germline V CDR1 and CDR2: SGHKS, YYEKEE (reference sequence). Trimming shortened V by 9 bases and J by 2 bases, and 21 bases separated the two germline ends. CDR3 sequence: CATDVTGIRAYEQYF. CDR3 nucleotides: TGTGCCACCGACGTCACAGGGATTAGGGCCTACGAGCAGTACTTC.

J is TRBJ1-3 and V is TRBV5-6; D gene ambiguous. V dropped 4 bases and J dropped 5 bases, with 16 bases sitting between them. CDR3 size: 15 residues. Germline CDR1 SGHDT, CDR2 YYEEEE. In nucleotides, the CDR3 is TGTGCCAGCAGCATTTGGGCAGGAGGGCGAAACACCATATATTTT. Translated, it gives CASSIWAGGRNTIYF.

J is TRBJ1-4 and V is TRBV2, with TRBD1 identical over 7 bases. The CDR3 spans 14 residues. V lost 4 bases to trimming and J lost 5 bases; unmatched junction nucleotides: 4. Germline V gives CDR1 SNHLY, CDR2 FYNNEI. The CDR3 spells CASSGEQGNEKLFF. The CDR3 DNA reads as TGTGCCAGCAGTGGGGAACAGGGGAATGAAAAACTGTTTTTT.

The CDR3: CASSVEDSYNEQFF. The CDR3, as DNA: TGTGCCAGCAGCGTAGAGGACAGCTACAATGAGCAGTTCTTC. This chain connects TRBV9 to TRBJ2-1; D may be TRBD1 (6 bases). Trimming removed 0 bases from V and 3 bases from J, with 7 bases in between. Germline CDR1 reads SGDLS; CDR2 reads YYNGEE. CDR3 length: 14 residues.

The chain uses TRBV4-1 and TRBJ1-4, with D maybe TRBD1 (6 bases). The germline gives CDR1 MGHRA, CDR2 YSYEKL. The CDR3 length is 15 residues. Trimming removed 0 bases at V and 8 bases at J, with 13 bases between. The CDR3 sequence is CASSQDRDTGEKLFF. The CDR3 bases are TGCGCCAGCAGCCAAGATCGGGACACAGGCGAAAAACTGTTTTTT.

The rearrangement links TRBV7-2 to TRBJ2-2; D is possibly TRBD2 (5 bases). The germline V and J ends were trimmed by 3 bases and 3 bases, with 8 bases remaining between them. The CDR3 runs to 14 residues. The germline V gene encodes CDR1 SGHTA and CDR2 FQGNSA. The CDR3 nucleotides read TGTGCCAGCAGCTTCAACGGGGACACCGGGGAGCTGTTTTTT. It specifies CASSFNGDTGELFF. The full variable domain, in which reference TRBV7-2 and TRBJ2-2 provide the parts outside the CDR3, is GAGVSQSPSNKVTEKGKDVELRCDPISGHTALYWYRQSLGQGLEFLIYFQGNSAPDKSGLPSDRFSAERTGGSVSTLTIQRTQQEDSAVYLCASSFNGDTGELFFGEGSRLTVL.

This clone turned up a few times. This chain links TRBV30 with TRBJ1-1, with unresolved D. The CDR3 extends over 14 amino acids. V shed 5 bases and J shed 5 bases, with 18 bases lying between them. Germline CDR1 is GTSNPN and CDR2 is SVGIG (reference sequence). The CDR3 here is CAWFTRVGWTEAFF. The CDR3, as DNA: TGTGCCTGGTTTACCCGGGTTGGGTGGACTGAAGCTTTCTTT.